The 32 T cell receptor beta chains presented below share a single source sample, sequenced in a study of cytomegalovirus exposure and HLA in healthy donors. PCR was performed using 60 Vbeta and 13 Jbeta primers. TCRdb's copy holds only in-frame clones and misses some; the assay was immunoSEQ multiplex PCR. Here the sample spans about 250,000 clones, about nine tenths being singletons. Specimen: PBMCs. The receptors were sampled from a girl aged 2 to 10 in good health and CMV-seronegative.

The V and J genes are TRBV12-1 and TRBJ2-1; TRBD2, the table's D call, lacks a check against the DNA. TRBV12-1 is assigned pseudogene status. The length of the CDR3 is 14 residues. The CDR3 here is CASSRGWRNNEQFF. As DNA, the CDR3 is TGTGCCAGCAGCCGGGGTTGGCGTAACAATGAGCAGTTCTTC.

V usage is TRBV19 and J usage is TRBJ2-4; D ambiguous. CDR3 length equals 16 residues. Trimming took off 0 bases at V and 1 base at J, with 10 bases between the two ends. Germline CDR1 LNHDA, CDR2 SQIVND (reference sequence). CDR3: CASSIDYTWAKNIQYF. DNA for the CDR3: TGTGCCAGTAGTATAGATTATACATGGGCCAAAAACATTCAGTACTTC.

The CDR3 DNA sequence: TGTGCCAGCAGCGTAGGCTGGGCGGGGGGGCAAAATGAGCAGTTCTTC. This codes for CASSVGWAGGQNEQFF. The chain employs TRBV9 and TRBJ2-1, with 9 nucleotides matching TRBD2. Germline V gene lookup returns CDR1 SGDLS and CDR2 YYNGEE. CDR3 length equals 16 residues. V shed 0 bases and J 7 bases; nucleotides not matched to a gene: 8.

In this sample, this clone turned up a few times. The V gene is TRBV7-6, the J gene TRBJ2-3; the match to TRBD2 covers 13 bases. Germline CDR1 and CDR2: SGHVS and FNYEAQ. V lost 1 base and J lost 1; bases outside the gene matches: 2. The CDR3 length is 17 residues. The CDR3 reads CASSLVGTSGGTDTQYF. Written as DNA, the CDR3 is TGTGCCAGCAGCTTAGTAGGGACTAGCGGGGGCACAGATACGCAGTATTTT. The variable domain in full, with the rest retrieved from reference TRBV7-6 and TRBJ2-3, is GAGVSQSPRYKVTKRGQDVALRCDPISGHVSLYWYRQALGQGPEFLTYFNYEAQQDKSGLPNDRFSAERPEGSISTLTIQRTEQRDSAMYRCASSLVGTSGGTDTQYFGPGTRLTVL.

The CDR3 protein is CATARTGSVFYEQYF. As DNA, the CDR3 is TGTGCCACCGCCCGCACAGGGTCGGTTTTCTACGAGCAGTACTTC. V usage is TRBV7-8 and J usage is TRBJ2-7; D might be TRBD1 (6 bases). Germline V gene sequence: CDR1 SGHVS, CDR2 FQNEAQ. The CDR3 runs 15 residues. Trimming removed 10 bases at V and 3 bases at J, with 22 bases between.

The chain has TRBV19 and TRBJ2-7, with TRBD1 matching over 7 bases. This CDR3 is built from 16 residues. Trimming cost V 5 bases and J 2 bases; bases outside gene matches: 12. CDR1 and CDR2 from the germline V gene are LNHDA and SQIVND (reference sequence). The CDR3 here is CASSPSYGTEAYEQYF. For the CDR3, the DNA is TGTGCCAGTAGTCCGTCCTATGGGACAGAAGCCTACGAGCAGTACTTC.

The V call is TRBV10-1, the J call TRBJ2-7; 9 nucleotides match TRBD2. The junction had 6 bases not matched to a gene; V was cut back by 1 base and J by 2 bases. The CDR3 length is 16 residues. Germline V gene lookup returns CDR1 WNHNN and CDR2 SYGVQD (reference sequence). The DNA of the CDR3 is TGCGCCAGCAGTGAGTTTGGGCTAGCGGGGACCTACGAGCAGTACTTC. Encoded protein: CASSEFGLAGTYEQYF.

The chain joins TRBV13 to TRBJ1-1; unclear D gene. The V gene's germline CDR1 is PRHDT and CDR2 FYEKMQ (reference sequence). Trimming pared 0 bases from V and 0 bases from J, leaving 8 bases between. The CDR3 is 15 amino acids. CDR3 DNA sequence: TGTGCCAGCAGCTTAGGGGGCACAGTGAACACTGAAGCTTTCTTT. This encodes CASSLGGTVNTEAFF.

The rearrangement joins TRBV14 to TRBJ2-1, with 10 bases matching TRBD1. This CDR3 region has 18 residues. Germline V gene data show CDR1 as SGHDN and CDR2 as FVKESK. Trimming removed 3 bases from V and 5 bases from J; junction bases left unmatched: 13. The CDR3, as DNA: TGTGCCAGCAGCCATCCTCCGAGTGACAGGGGGCTCAACAATGAGCAGTTCTTC. Its translation is CASSHPPSDRGLNNEQFF.

V is TRBV9 and J is TRBJ1-6; a weak D match, TRBD1 (6 bases). Trimming removed 3 bases at V and 9 bases at J, with 7 bases between. The CDR3 loop spans 12 amino acids. Germline loops: CDR1 SGDLS, CDR2 YYNGEE. CDR3 sequence: CASSAGVSPLHF. In nucleotides, the CDR3 is TGTGCCAGCAGCGCAGGGGTTTCACCCCTCCACTTT.

This clone was counted a single time. This sequence joins TRBV10-2 and TRBJ2-7, with D possibly being TRBD2 (6 bases). Looked up from germline, CDR1 is WSHSY and CDR2 is SAAADI. The CDR3 runs to 13 residues. V lost 4 bases to trimming and J lost 3 bases, with 10 bases between them. For the CDR3, the DNA is TGCGCCAGCAGTGGTGGGGGGTACTACGAGCAGTACTTC. As protein: CASSGGGYYEQYF.

The J gene is TRBJ1-2, the V gene TRBV29-1; D call uncertain. V lost 3 bases and J lost 2, with 13 bases in between. The CDR3 has 14 residues. The germline V gene encodes CDR1 SQVTM and CDR2 ANQGSEA. CDR3 coding DNA: TGCAGCGTTGAGAATAATTGGAGCAACTATGGCTACACCTTC. Translated, it gives CSVENNWSNYGYTF.

The chain is built from TRBV7-9 and TRBJ1-2, with 8 bases lining up with TRBD1. The CDR3 extends over 15 amino acids. The germline CDR1 and CDR2 sequences are SEHNR and FQNEAQ (reference sequence). V was pared by 5 bases and J by 5 bases, with 10 bases of the junction left unmatched. The CDR3 bases are TGTGCCAGCAGCGGATCCGGGACAGGCTTGTATGGCTACACCTTC. It is translated as CASSGSGTGLYGYTF.

The DNA of the CDR3 is TGCGCCAGCAGCTTTTTAGCGGAACGTCCCTACGAGCAGTACTTC. Translating it yields CASSFLAERPYEQYF. V usage is TRBV5-1 and J usage is TRBJ2-7, with a tentative D call TRBD2 (6 bases). V lost 2 bases to trimming and J lost 2 bases, with 14 bases between them. Germline V gene data show CDR1 as SGHRS and CDR2 as YFSETQ. The CDR3 loop spans 15 amino acids.

This chain links TRBV7-9 with TRBJ1-1, with D possibly being TRBD1 (5 bases). The ends were cut back, 0 bases at V and 1 base at J, with 9 bases in the middle. There are 15 residues in the CDR3. Germline values: CDR1 SEHNR, CDR2 FQNEAQ (reference sequence). In DNA, the CDR3 is TGTGCCAGCAGCTTAGCCGGCAGGGAGAACACTGAAGCTTTCTTT. Protein: CASSLAGRENTEAFF.

This clone has more than one count but fewer than ten. The chain recombines TRBV9 with TRBJ1-1; 7 nucleotides match TRBD1. Germline CDR1 and CDR2: SGDLS and YYNGEE. CDR3 size: 15 residues. The trim removed 4 bases at V and 6 bases at J, leaving 12 bases unmatched. The CDR3 loop reads CASSPQTDRYAEAFF. CDR3 nucleotides: TGTGCCAGCAGCCCCCAAACGGACAGGTACGCTGAAGCTTTCTTT. The whole variable domain, filled in from reference TRBV9 and TRBJ1-1, reads DSGVTQTPKHLITATGQRVTLRCSPRSGDLSVYWYQQSLDQGLQFLIQYYNGEERAKGNILERFSAQQFPDLHSELNLSSLELGDSALYFCASSPQTDRYAEAFFGQGTRLTVV.

The chain combines TRBV19 with TRBJ2-5; 9 bases fit TRBD2. CDR1 LNHDA and CDR2 SQIVND come from the germline V gene (reference sequence). The CDR3 length is 14 residues. The ends lost 3 bases at V and 4 bases at J; junction bases unmatched: 3. In DNA, the CDR3 is TGTGCCAGTAGTATTGGCGGGGGGGGAGAGACCCAGTACTTC. Its protein is CASSIGGGGETQYF.

The rearrangement joins TRBV19 to TRBJ1-2; D perhaps matches TRBD1 (5 bases). The CDR3 covers 19 residues. Germline assignment: CDR1 LNHDA and CDR2 SQIVND (reference sequence). Between the trimmed V and J ends, which lost 3 bases and 3 bases, there was a span of 26 bases. The CDR3 region has the DNA TGTGCCAGTAGTATCCCCCTTGAGGGCCCAGGTGGAGGGGACTATGGCTACACCTTC. It codes for CASSIPLEGPGGGDYGYTF.

The rearrangement links TRBV4-1 to TRBJ2-4, with D perhaps TRBD2 (7 bases). The CDR3 runs to 17 residues. Germline values: CDR1 MGHRA, CDR2 YSYEKL. The germline V and J ends were trimmed by 1 base and 1 base, with 14 bases remaining between them. This CDR3 reads CASSQVGGGWAKNIQYF. The CDR3 region has the DNA TGCGCCAGCAGCCAAGTGGGAGGGGGTTGGGCCAAAAACATTCAGTACTTC.

This chain connects TRBV4-1 to TRBJ1-1, with a weak D call TRBD1 (5 bases). V lost 1 base, J lost 2 bases, and 23 bases lay in between. The CDR3 is 19 amino acids. Per germline, CDR1 MGHRA and CDR2 YSYEKL. The CDR3 here is CASSQVSPRVKIFNTEAFF. In DNA form, the CDR3 reads TGCGCCAGCAGCCAAGTTAGCCCCAGGGTGAAGATTTTTAACACTGAAGCTTTCTTT.

The chain is built from TRBV18 and TRBJ1-2, with D maybe TRBD1 (6 bases). The CDR3 has 13 amino acids. V lost 0 bases and J lost 8, with 10 bases in between. Germline V lookup: CDR1 KGHSH, CDR2 LQKENI. CDR3 region: CASSPPTGQGYTF. The DNA for the CDR3 is TGTGCCAGCTCACCACCGACAGGACAAGGCTACACCTTC.

In this sample, this clone turned up once. The genes are TRBV7-2 and TRBJ2-1, with TRBD1 as a possible D gene (7 bases). Germline CDR1 is SGHTA and CDR2 is FQGNSA. The V end lost 3 bases, the J end lost 6 bases, and 18 bases lay between the germline ends. The CDR3 has 16 residues. CDR3 protein: CASSLKTGWGGNEQFF. In DNA, the CDR3 is TGTGCCAGCAGCTTGAAGACAGGGTGGGGAGGCAATGAGCAGTTCTTC.

V gene TRBV7-6 combines with J gene TRBJ2-1; 11 positions match TRBD2. This CDR3 comprises 16 residues. V was clipped by 1 base and J by 9 bases; unmatched bases: 8. CDR1 is SGHVS and CDR2 is FNYEAQ in the germline V gene. CDR3 in amino acids: CASSLEGSGGAGEQFF. The CDR3 nucleotides read TGTGCCAGCAGCTTAGAGGGTAGCGGGGGGGCCGGTGAGCAGTTCTTC.

The chain joins TRBV28 to TRBJ2-2; D call uncertain. This CDR3 has 13 amino acids. The ends were cut back, 5 bases at V and 5 bases at J, with 9 bases in the middle. Germline CDR1 MDHEN, CDR2 SYDVKM. The chain's CDR3 is CASSPPRTGELFF. Written as DNA, the CDR3 is TGTGCCAGCAGTCCCCCGAGGACCGGGGAGCTGTTTTTT.

V gene TRBV30 combines with J gene TRBJ1-6, with a tentative D call TRBD1 (5 bases). The germline V and J ends were trimmed by 2 bases and 6 bases, with 11 bases remaining between them. The CDR3 extends over 14 amino acids. In germline, CDR1 is GTSNPN, CDR2 SVGIG (reference sequence). CDR3: CAWSRRGGNSPLHF. The DNA for the CDR3 is TGTGCCTGGAGTAGGAGGGGTGGTAATTCACCCCTCCACTTT. The complete variable domain, with remaining parts taken from reference TRBV30 and TRBJ1-6, reads SQTIHQWPATLVQPVGSPLSLECTVEGTSNPNLYWYRQAAGRGLQLLFYSVGIGQISSEVPQNLSASRPQDRQFILSSKKLLLSDSGFYLCAWSRRGGNSPLHFGNGTRLTVT.

The chain combines TRBV5-4 with TRBJ2-1, with 9 bases identical to TRBD1. V lost 1 base to trimming and J lost 2 bases; unmatched junction nucleotides: 4. Per germline, CDR1 SGHNT and CDR2 YYREEE (reference sequence). The CDR3 loop spans 16 amino acids. The CDR3 loop is CASSLFGTGPYNEQFF. The CDR3 DNA sequence: TGTGCCAGCAGCTTGTTTGGGACAGGGCCCTACAATGAGCAGTTCTTC.

This clone occurred once. The chain joins TRBV2 to TRBJ2-3, with 13 bases fitting TRBD2. Germline CDR1 SNHLY, CDR2 FYNNEI. J was trimmed by 5 bases and V by 6 bases; bases with no gene match: 8. This CDR3 spans 16 amino acids. CDR3 residues: CASRPGLAGAKDTQYF. Written as DNA, the CDR3 is TGTGCCAGCAGGCCCGGACTAGCGGGAGCTAAAGATACGCAGTATTTT.

The chain carries TRBV13 and TRBJ2-5; 13 positions match TRBD2. This CDR3 region has 17 residues. Germline-derived CDR1 and CDR2 are PRHDT and FYEKMQ (reference sequence). The V segment lost 4 bases and the J segment 4 bases; nucleotides outside the gene matches: 9. For the CDR3, the DNA is TGTGCCAGCAGCTCAGGACTAGCGGGAGAGGTCCGAGAGACCCAGTACTTC. Its translation: CASSSGLAGEVRETQYF.

This clone is a singleton in its sample. The gene calls are TRBV6-5 and TRBJ1-1, with no clear D. This CDR3 has 14 residues. V lost 4 bases to trimming and J lost 3 bases, with 12 bases between them. Germline-derived CDR1 and CDR2 are MNHEY and SVGAGI. In nucleotides, the CDR3 is TGTGCCAGCAGTTTTCGGACGGGAGACACTGAAGCTTTCTTT. This sequence encodes CASSFRTGDTEAFF.

The chain links TRBV11-2 to TRBJ2-1; tentatively, D is TRBD1 (5 bases). The CDR3 is 15 residues long. Germline lookup yields CDR1 SGHAT and CDR2 FQNNGV. V lost 2 bases to trimming and J lost 8 bases, with 16 bases between them. For the CDR3, the DNA is TGTGCCAGCAGCTTAAGGGGCCCGGTCGCCGATGAGCAGTTCTTC. This sequence encodes CASSLRGPVADEQFF.

The CDR3 is CASTRGGTEAFF. CDR3 coding DNA: TGTGCCAGCACTCGCGGGGGCACTGAAGCTTTCTTT. This chain connects TRBV6-5 to TRBJ1-1, with D maybe TRBD1 (5 bases). The CDR3 sequence is 12 residues long. Trimming removed 7 bases at V and 4 bases at J, with 10 bases between. Germline V gene sequence: CDR1 MNHEY, CDR2 SVGAGI.

This clone has only one observation. The chain employs TRBV23-1 and TRBJ2-7, with 8 nucleotides matching TRBD1. TRBV23-1 is classed as an ORF, of uncertain function. The CDR3 spans 18 residues. V dropped 3 bases and J dropped 2; count of bases not matched to a gene: 15. This chain's CDR3 is CASSHGQGPLSLTYEQYF. For the CDR3, the DNA is TGCGCCAGCAGTCACGGACAGGGTCCACTGTCCCTCACCTACGAGCAGTACTTC.